What follows are 10 T cell receptor beta chains derived from one specimen sequenced in a study of cytomegalovirus exposure and HLA in healthy donors. 60 Vbeta and 13 Jbeta primers were used in PCR. TCRdb's table, derived via immunoSEQ multiplex PCR, lists solely in-frame clones and lacks some. The sample lists some 150,000 clones, roughly four fifths occurring once. The sample consisted of PBMCs. The receptors shown here come from a young man in good health and CMV-seropositive.

This sequence joins TRBV7-7 and TRBJ2-1; 8 nucleotides align to TRBD2. The CDR3 has 15 amino acids. Germline V gene lookup returns CDR1 SSHAT and CDR2 FNYEAQ (reference sequence). This CDR3 reads CASPRSGSSYNEQFF. CDR3 bases: TGTGCTAGCCCCAGGAGCGGGAGCTCCTACAATGAGCAGTTCTTC.

This chain joins TRBV29-1 and TRBJ2-7; 8 positions agree with TRBD1. Germline CDR1 reads SQVTM; CDR2 reads ANQGSEA. The CDR3 has 14 amino acids. The trim removed 6 bases at V and 0 bases at J, leaving 7 bases unmatched. Here the CDR3 DNA reads TGCAGCGTGATGGGACAGGCTAGCTCCTACGAGCAGTACTTC. This translates into CSVMGQASSYEQYF.

The chain has TRBV19 and TRBJ1-3, with D hard to call. This CDR3 spans 13 amino acids. The ends were cut back, 6 bases at V and 0 bases at J, with 6 bases in the middle. Looked up from germline, CDR1 is LNHDA and CDR2 is SQIVND (reference sequence). CDR3 amino acids: CASRVVSGNTIYF. In nucleotides, the CDR3 is TGTGCCAGTAGAGTAGTCTCTGGAAACACCATATATTTT.

This clone was seen only a few times. The gene calls are TRBV6-1 and TRBJ2-7; TRBD2 agrees at 12 bases. The CDR3 has 15 amino acids. In germline, CDR1 is MNHNS, CDR2 SASEGT. After removal of 5 bases from V and 9 bases from J, the junction contained 11 bases not matched to a gene. In nucleotides, the CDR3 is TGTGCCAGCAGTCTTTCTAGCGGGAGGGCCCCGGGGCAGTACTTC. The encoded protein is CASSLSSGRAPGQYF.

Of note for this clone: Other DNA sequences of this sample code for an identical CDR3. The gene calls are TRBV11-2 and TRBJ2-7; 7 bases align to TRBD1. CDR1 and CDR2 from the germline V gene are SGHAT and FQNNGV. The CDR3 spans 14 residues. Germline trimming cut 3 bases from V and 1 base from J; bases unmatched to any gene: 3. CDR3 amino acids: CASSFGTESYEQYF. The CDR3 region has the DNA TGTGCCAGCAGCTTTGGGACAGAGTCCTACGAGCAGTACTTC.

The rearrangement joins TRBV19 to TRBJ1-2; perhaps TRBD1 as D (6 bases). The CDR3 loop spans 13 amino acids. Germline assignment: CDR1 LNHDA and CDR2 SQIVND (reference sequence). Between the trimmed V and J ends, which lost 5 bases and 7 bases, there was a span of 14 bases. The CDR3 DNA is TGTGCCAGTAGTCCTCAGGGGTTAGGTGGCTACACCTTC. Translated, it gives CASSPQGLGGYTF. The full variable domain, in which reference TRBV19 and TRBJ1-2 provide the parts outside the CDR3, is DGGITQSPKYLFRKEGQNVTLSCEQNLNHDAMYWYRQDPGQGLRLIYYSQIVNDFQKGDIAEGYSVSREKKESFPLTVTSAQKNPTAFYLCASSPQGLGGYTFGSGTRLTVV.

This chain connects TRBV7-8 to TRBJ1-5, with 11 bases identical to TRBD1. CDR1 SGHVS and CDR2 FQNEAQ come from the germline V gene. The length of the CDR3 is 17 residues. The V and J ends lost 0 bases and 4 bases, in that order; junction bases with no gene match: 5. As DNA, the CDR3 is TGTGCCAGCAGCTTAGCAGCGGGGACAGGGGGAAATCAGCCCCAGCATTTT. Encoded protein: CASSLAAGTGGNQPQHF.

The J gene is TRBJ2-1, the V gene TRBV29-1, with 8 bases fitting TRBD2. This CDR3 spans 15 amino acids. Trimming removed 6 bases from V and 0 bases from J; junction bases left unmatched: 7. Germline assignment: CDR1 SQVTM and CDR2 ANQGSEA. CDR3 bases: TGCAGCGTCGCTACGAGCGGGAGCTCCTACAATGAGCAGTTCTTC. As protein: CSVATSGSSYNEQFF.

The chain joins TRBV10-2 to TRBJ2-7; D may be TRBD1 (5 bases). The CDR3 extends over 13 amino acids. Trimming left V 6 bases short and J 6 bases short, with 15 bases between. Germline lookup yields CDR1 WSHSY and CDR2 SAAADI. CDR3 in DNA: TGCGCCAGCAGACTAATTTCAGGGTCCGAGCAGTACTTC. Its translation: CASRLISGSEQYF.

The chain links TRBV4-1 to TRBJ2-7; 8 nucleotides line up with TRBD2. This CDR3 is built from 16 residues. Germline V CDR1 and CDR2: MGHRA, YSYEKL. The trim removed 6 bases at V and 6 bases at J, leaving 16 bases unmatched. The CDR3 loop is CASRPLPGPGGPEQYF. The CDR3 region has the DNA TGCGCCAGCAGGCCACTACCGGGGCCGGGAGGGCCCGAGCAGTACTTC.